This T cell receptor (beta chain) was sequenced for a study of cytomegalovirus exposure and HLA in healthy donors. General study points: Further analysis was carried out later, and it showed several of the most significant clusters appearing linked to common viral pathogens.

PCR amplification relied on 60 Vbeta primers (plus 13 Jbeta primers). Profiling relied on immunoSEQ multiplex PCR, and the TCRdb table lists in-frame clones only, not all of them. The sample carries about 73,000 clones, roughly four fifths recorded once. The CDR3 is 12 amino acids. CDR1 is MGHRA, CDR2 YSYEKL, per germline. The V and J ends lost 5 bases and 3 bases respectively, with 7 bases between them. This clone was seen once. The antigen is not known. The sample comprised PBMCs. The origin of this receptor is a man between 65 and 85 years old in good health and CMV-seronegative. V is TRBV4-1 and J is TRBJ1-2, with no clear D. The CDR3 region has the DNA TGCGCCAGCAGCTCTAACGACTATGGCTACACCTTC. This gives the protein CASSSNDYGYTF.